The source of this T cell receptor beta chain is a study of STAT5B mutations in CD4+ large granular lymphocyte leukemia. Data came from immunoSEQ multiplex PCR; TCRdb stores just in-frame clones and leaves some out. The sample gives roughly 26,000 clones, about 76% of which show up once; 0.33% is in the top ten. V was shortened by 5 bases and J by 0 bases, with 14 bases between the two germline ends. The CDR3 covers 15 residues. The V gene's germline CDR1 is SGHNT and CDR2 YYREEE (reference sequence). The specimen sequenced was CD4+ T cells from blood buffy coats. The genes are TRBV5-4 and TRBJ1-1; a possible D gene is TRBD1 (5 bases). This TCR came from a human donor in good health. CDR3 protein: CASRPDSNMNTEAFF. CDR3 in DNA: TGTGCCAGCAGGCCTGACAGTAATATGAACACTGAAGCTTTCTTT.